This TCR beta chain was observed in a study of control samples from healthy donors and cancer patients. The V gene's germline CDR1 is MNHEY and CDR2 SVGAGI. The CDR3 is 14 amino acids. J was trimmed by 4 bases and V by 6 bases; bases with no gene match: 5. Profiling relied on immunoSEQ multiplex PCR, and the TCRdb table lists in-frame clones only, not all of them. The sample holds about 410,000 clones, 75% to 95% seen once. The TCR was taken from a man between 35 and 55 years old with head and neck cancer. The sequenced sample was PBMCs. V and J are TRBV6-5 and TRBJ2-1, with TRBD1 matching 8 bases. CDR3 protein: CASRDRAGYNEQFF. The CDR3 DNA reads TGTGCCAGCAGGGACAGGGCCGGATACAATGAGCAGTTCTTC.